This T cell receptor beta chain came from a study of blood T cell repertoires in COVID-19. Concerning this clone itself: Its ends do not fully match the called genes, so a read error is possible.

Original analysis: Nucleated cell counts were estimated from reference gene primer amplification. The table came from immunoSEQ multiplex PCR; TCRdb's copy has only in-frame clones and leaves some out. V and J calls and clone size are as listed in that table; D and trimming were resolved from the DNA. The sample lists some 250,000 clones, around 84% occurring once. The CDR3 extends over 12 amino acids. The germline gives CDR1 GTSNPN, CDR2 SVGIG (reference sequence). This receptor was obtained from a woman aged 60-75 years with COVID-19, enrolled during active disease. The sequencing input was peripheral blood. V is TRBV30 and J is TRBJ2-1; 11 bases fit TRBD2. The CDR3 DNA reads as TGTGCCTGGTTCACTAGCGGGAGTTATCCCGTCTTC. Translating it yields CAWFTSGSYPVF.